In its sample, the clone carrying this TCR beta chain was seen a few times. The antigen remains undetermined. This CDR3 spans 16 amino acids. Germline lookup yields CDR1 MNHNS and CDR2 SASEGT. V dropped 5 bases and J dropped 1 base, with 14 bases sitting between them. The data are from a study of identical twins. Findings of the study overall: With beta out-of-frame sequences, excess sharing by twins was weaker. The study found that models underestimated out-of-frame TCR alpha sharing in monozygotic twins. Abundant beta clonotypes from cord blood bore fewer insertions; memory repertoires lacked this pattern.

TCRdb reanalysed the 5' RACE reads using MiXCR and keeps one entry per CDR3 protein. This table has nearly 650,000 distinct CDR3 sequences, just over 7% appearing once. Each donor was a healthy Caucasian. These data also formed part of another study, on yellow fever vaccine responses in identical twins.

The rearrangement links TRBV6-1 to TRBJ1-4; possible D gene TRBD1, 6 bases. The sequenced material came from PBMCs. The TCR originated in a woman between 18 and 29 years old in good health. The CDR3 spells CASSPLTGRTNEKLFF. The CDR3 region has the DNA TGTGCCAGCAGTCCACTAACAGGGAGAACTAATGAAAAACTGTTTTTT.